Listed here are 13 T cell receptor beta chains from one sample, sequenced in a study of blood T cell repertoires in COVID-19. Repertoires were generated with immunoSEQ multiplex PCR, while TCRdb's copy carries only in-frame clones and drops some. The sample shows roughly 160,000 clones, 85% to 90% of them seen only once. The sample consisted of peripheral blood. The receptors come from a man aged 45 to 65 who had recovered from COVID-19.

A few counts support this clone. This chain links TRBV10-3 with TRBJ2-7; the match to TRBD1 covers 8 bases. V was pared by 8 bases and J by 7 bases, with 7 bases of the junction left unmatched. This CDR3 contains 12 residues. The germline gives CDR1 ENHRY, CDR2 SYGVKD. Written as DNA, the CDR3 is TGTGCCATCGGACAGGGTGAAAGAGAGCAGTACTTC. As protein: CAIGQGEREQYF.

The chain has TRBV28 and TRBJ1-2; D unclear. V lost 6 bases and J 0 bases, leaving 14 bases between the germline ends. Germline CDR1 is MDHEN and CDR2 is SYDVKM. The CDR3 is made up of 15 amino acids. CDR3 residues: CASSAIQVANYGYTF. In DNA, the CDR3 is TGTGCCAGCAGCGCCATCCAGGTAGCTAACTATGGCTACACCTTC.

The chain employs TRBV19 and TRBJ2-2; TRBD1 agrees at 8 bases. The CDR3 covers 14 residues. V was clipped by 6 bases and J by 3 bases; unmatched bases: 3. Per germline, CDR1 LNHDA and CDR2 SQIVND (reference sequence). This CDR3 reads CASSRGLDTGELFF. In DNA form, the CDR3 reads TGTGCCAGTAGCAGGGGGCTGGACACCGGGGAGCTGTTTTTT.

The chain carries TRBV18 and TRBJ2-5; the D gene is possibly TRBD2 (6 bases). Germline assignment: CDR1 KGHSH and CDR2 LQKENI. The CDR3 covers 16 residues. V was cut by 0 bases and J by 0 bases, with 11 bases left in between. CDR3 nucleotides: TGTGCCAGCTCACCACCCCTAGCGACTTACCAAGAGACCCAGTACTTC. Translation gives CASSPPLATYQETQYF.

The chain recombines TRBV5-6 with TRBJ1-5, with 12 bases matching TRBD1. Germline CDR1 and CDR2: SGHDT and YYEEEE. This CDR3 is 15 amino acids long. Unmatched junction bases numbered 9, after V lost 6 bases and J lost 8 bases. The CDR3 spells CASTLAGQGAKPQHF. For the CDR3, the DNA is TGTGCCAGCACTCTGGCGGGACAGGGGGCTAAGCCCCAGCATTTT. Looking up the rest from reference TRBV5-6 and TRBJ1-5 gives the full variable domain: DAGVTQSPTHLIKTRGQQVTLRCSPKSGHDTVSWYQQALGQGPQFIFQYYEEEERQRGNFPDRFSGHQFPNYSSELNVNALLLGDSALYLCASTLAGQGAKPQHFGDGTRLSIL.

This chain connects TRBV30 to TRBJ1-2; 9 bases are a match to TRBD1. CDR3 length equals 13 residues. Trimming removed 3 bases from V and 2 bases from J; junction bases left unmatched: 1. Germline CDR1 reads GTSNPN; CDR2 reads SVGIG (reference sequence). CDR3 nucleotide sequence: TGTGCCTGGAGACAGGGGGCGAACTATGGCTACACCTTC. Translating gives CAWRQGANYGYTF.

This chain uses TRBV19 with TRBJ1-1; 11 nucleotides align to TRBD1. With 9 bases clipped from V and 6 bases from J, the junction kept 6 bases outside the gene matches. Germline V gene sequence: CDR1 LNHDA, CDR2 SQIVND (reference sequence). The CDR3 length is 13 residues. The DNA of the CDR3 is TGTGCCAGCTCGGACAGGGGGCGTTCTGAAGCTTTCTTT. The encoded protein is CASSDRGRSEAFF.

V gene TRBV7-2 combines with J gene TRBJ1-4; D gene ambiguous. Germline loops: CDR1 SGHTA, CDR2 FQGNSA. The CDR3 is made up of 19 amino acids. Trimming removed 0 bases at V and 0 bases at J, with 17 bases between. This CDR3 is CASSLAPSTSFSTNEKLFF. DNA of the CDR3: TGTGCCAGCAGCTTAGCCCCGAGCACCTCCTTTTCAACTAATGAAAAACTGTTTTTT.

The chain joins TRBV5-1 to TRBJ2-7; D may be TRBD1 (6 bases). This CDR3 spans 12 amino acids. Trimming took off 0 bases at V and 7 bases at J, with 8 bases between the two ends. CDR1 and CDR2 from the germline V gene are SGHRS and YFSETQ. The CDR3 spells CASSLGTGEQYF. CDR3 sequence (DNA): TGCGCCAGCAGCTTGGGCACAGGGGAGCAGTACTTC.

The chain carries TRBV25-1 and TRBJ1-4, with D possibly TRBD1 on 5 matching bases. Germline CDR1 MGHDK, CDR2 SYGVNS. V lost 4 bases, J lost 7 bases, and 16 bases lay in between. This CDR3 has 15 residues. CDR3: CASSGTVGGVEKLFF. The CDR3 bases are TGTGCCAGCAGTGGAACGGTGGGAGGGGTTGAAAAACTGTTTTTT.

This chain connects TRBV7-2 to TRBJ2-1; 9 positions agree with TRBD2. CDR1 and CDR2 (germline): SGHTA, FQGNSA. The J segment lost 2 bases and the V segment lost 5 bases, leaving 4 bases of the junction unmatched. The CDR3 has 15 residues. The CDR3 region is CASSTRGGAYNEQFF. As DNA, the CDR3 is TGTGCCAGCAGCACGCGGGGGGGCGCCTACAATGAGCAGTTCTTC.

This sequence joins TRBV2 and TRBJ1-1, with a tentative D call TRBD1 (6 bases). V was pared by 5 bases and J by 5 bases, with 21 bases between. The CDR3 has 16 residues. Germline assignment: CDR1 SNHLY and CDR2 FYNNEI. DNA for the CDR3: TGTGCCAGCAGTAAGGGCCCGCAGGGAGGGGGTACTGAAGCTTTCTTT. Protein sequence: CASSKGPQGGGTEAFF.

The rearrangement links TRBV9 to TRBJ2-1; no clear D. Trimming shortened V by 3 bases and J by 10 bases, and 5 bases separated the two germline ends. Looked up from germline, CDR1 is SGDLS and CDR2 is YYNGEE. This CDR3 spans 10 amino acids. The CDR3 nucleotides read TGTGCCAGCAGCGGAGAAGAGCAGTTCTTC. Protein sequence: CASSGEEQFF.